These T cell receptor beta chains were read from a single sample in a study of identical twins. A single record per CDR3 protein comes from TCRdb applying MiXCR to the 5' RACE reads. The table lists more than 1.5 million distinct CDR3 sequences, under 35% of them singletons. The sequencing input was cord blood. These receptors were collected from a newborn girl in good health. CDR3s include the opening cysteine and the closing phenylalanine or tryptophan. A D gene is named only where the DNA matches it firmly. For some rows the clone size is stated as once, few or many, or as a class when expanded; others skip it.

j_call d_call cdr3_length v_call clone_size cdr3_nt cdr3_aa
TRBJ2-3 NA 16 TRBV6-1 NA TGTGCCAGCAGTGAATCCCAGGGTAGGAAGGGGAATACGCAGTATTTT CASSESQGRKGNTQYF
TRBJ1-4 TRBD1 14 TRBV28 NA TGTGCCAGCAGTTCACAGGGGAGTAATGAAAAACTGTTTTTT CASSSQGSNEKLFF
TRBJ2-1 TRBD2 19 TRBV11-3 NA TGTGCCAGCAGCTTAGCCTCCCGGCTAGCGGGAGGGATGTACAATGAGCAGTTCTTC CASSLASRLAGGMYNEQFF
TRBJ2-7 NA 14 TRBV20-1 NA TGCAGTGCTAGTCGTCTAGCTCCTTTCAACGAGCAGTACTTC CSASRLAPFNEQYF
TRBJ1-2 NA 11 TRBV24-1 many TGTGCCACCAGTGATTTGTATGGCTACACCTTC CATSDLYGYTF
TRBJ2-7 NA 13 TRBV12-3/TRBV12-4 many TGTGCCAGCAGTCGCACTAGCCTTTCGGAGCAGTACTTC CASSRTSLSEQYF
TRBJ2-1 NA 14 TRBV24-1 many TGTGCCACCAGGAGTACGACCGGTTACAATGAGCAGTTCTTC CATRSTTGYNEQFF
TRBJ1-1 NA 15 TRBV5-6 NA TGTGCCAGCAGCTTTGGACGGTTCATGAACACTGAAGCTTTCTTT CASSFGRFMNTEAFF
TRBJ2-2 NA 12 TRBV7-9 NA TGTGCCAGCAGCACCAAGGCCGGGGAGCTGTTTTTT CASSTKAGELFF
TRBJ1-1 NA 12 TRBV20-1 few TGCAGTGCTGTGCCTCGGGGCACTGAAGCTTTCTTT CSAVPRGTEAFF
TRBJ1-3 NA 14 TRBV27 few TGTGCCAGCAGCCCGCCGGGTTCTGGAAACACCATATATTTT CASSPPGSGNTIYF
TRBJ1-4 NA 11 TRBV4-2 many TGTGCCAGCAGCCACGGCGAAAAACTGTTTTTT CASSHGEKLFF
TRBJ1-2 NA 14 TRBV6-1 NA TGTGCCAGCAGAGTTCCAGGGACCATCTATGGCTACACCTTC CASRVPGTIYGYTF
TRBJ1-1 NA 12 TRBV20-1 few TGCAGCGCGGGACGGATGAACACTGAAGCTTTCTTT CSAGRMNTEAFF
TRBJ1-2 NA 13 TRBV28 few TGTGCCAGCAGCCCGGGAGTCCGGGATGGCTACACCTTC CASSPGVRDGYTF
TRBJ2-7 NA 15 TRBV21-1 few TGTGCCAGCAGCAAATTCCCCACAGGGGGCTACGAGCAGTACTTC CASSKFPTGGYEQYF
TRBJ2-2 TRBD1 19 TRBV5-4 NA TGTGCCAGCAGCTTGGCCCTTAGGGGAACAGGGGGGTCTCCCGGGGAGCTGTTTTTT CASSLALRGTGGSPGELFF
TRBJ2-6 NA 15 TRBV6-1 NA TGTGCCAGCAGTGAAGCGCGTGGGGGAGCCAACGTCCTGACTTTC CASSEARGGANVLTF
TRBJ2-7 TRBD1 12 TRBV10-3 many TGTGCCATCAGTCCAGGGGGCTACGAGCAGTACTTC CAISPGGYEQYF
TRBJ1-1 NA 10 TRBV2 few TGTGCCAGCAGTGAGGATGAAGCTTTCTTT CASSEDEAFF
TRBJ2-5 NA 10 TRBV28 NA TGTGCCAGCAGTGGTTCCAGTTGGTACTTC CASSGSSWYF
TRBJ1-5 TRBD1 14 TRBV5-1 few TGCGCCAGCAGCTGGACAGGGGGGGATCAGCCCCAGCATTTT CASSWTGGDQPQHF
TRBJ2-1 NA 12 TRBV27 few TGTGCCAGCAGTTTATTCGGTTACGAGCAGTTCTTC CASSLFGYEQFF
TRBJ1-1 NA 14 TRBV20-1 once TGCAGTGTCAGACGTACAGCCTTGAACACTGAAGCTTTCTTT CSVRRTALNTEAFF
TRBJ2-5 NA 11 TRBV25-1 NA TGTGCCAGCAGTGACTACCTTAAGGAGTACTTC CASSDYLKEYF
TRBJ2-7 NA 13 TRBV28 NA TGTGCCAGCAGCAATAGCAAGCGCTACGAGCAGTACTTC CASSNSKRYEQYF
TRBJ2-3 NA 14 TRBV9 many TGTGCCAGCAGCGTAGGCGTAGCTGCAGATACGCAGTATTTT CASSVGVAADTQYF
TRBJ2-5 NA 13 TRBV2 many TGTGCCAGCAGTGGTAACCCCGGAGAGACCCAGTACTTC CASSGNPGETQYF
TRBJ2-3 NA 9 TRBV2 NA TGTGCCAGCCTGGATACGCAGTATTTT CASLDTQYF
TRBJ1-1 NA 14 TRBV5-1 few TGCGCCAGCACTGAGCAGCAGGGGAACACTGAAGCTTTCTTT CASTEQQGNTEAFF
TRBJ2-3 TRBD2 16 TRBV3-1 few TGTGCCAGCAGCCAAGTCAGCGGGGGGGCCAGAGATACGCAGTATTTT CASSQVSGGARDTQYF